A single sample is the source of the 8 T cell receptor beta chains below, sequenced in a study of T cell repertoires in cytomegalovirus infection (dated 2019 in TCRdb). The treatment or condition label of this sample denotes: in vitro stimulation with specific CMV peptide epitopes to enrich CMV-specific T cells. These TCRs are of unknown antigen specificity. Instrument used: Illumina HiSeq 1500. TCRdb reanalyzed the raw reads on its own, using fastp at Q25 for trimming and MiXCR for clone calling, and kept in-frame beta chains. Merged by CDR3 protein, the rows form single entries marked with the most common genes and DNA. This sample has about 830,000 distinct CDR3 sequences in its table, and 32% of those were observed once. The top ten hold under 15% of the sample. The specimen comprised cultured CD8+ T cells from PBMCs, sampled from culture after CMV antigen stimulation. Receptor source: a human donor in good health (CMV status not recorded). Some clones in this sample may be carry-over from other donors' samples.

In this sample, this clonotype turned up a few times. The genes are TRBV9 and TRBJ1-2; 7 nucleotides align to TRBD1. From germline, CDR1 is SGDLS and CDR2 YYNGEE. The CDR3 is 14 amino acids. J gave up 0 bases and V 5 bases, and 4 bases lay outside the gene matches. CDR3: CASRGDSSNYGYTF. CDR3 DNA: TGTGCCAGCAGGGGGGACAGCTCTAACTATGGCTACACCTTC.

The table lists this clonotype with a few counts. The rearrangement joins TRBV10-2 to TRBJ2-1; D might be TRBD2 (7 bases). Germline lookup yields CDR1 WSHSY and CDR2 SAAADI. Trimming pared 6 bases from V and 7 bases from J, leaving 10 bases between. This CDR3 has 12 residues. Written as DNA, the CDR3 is TGCGCCAGCAGCGGGGGGCTGAATGAGCAGTTCTTC. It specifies CASSGGLNEQFF.

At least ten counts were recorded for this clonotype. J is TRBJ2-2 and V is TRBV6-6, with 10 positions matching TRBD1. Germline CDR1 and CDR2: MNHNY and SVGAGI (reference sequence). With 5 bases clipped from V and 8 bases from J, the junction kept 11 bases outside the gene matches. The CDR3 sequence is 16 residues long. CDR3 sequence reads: CASSLGGTGASGELFF. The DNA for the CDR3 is TGTGCCAGCAGTCTCGGGGGGACAGGGGCCTCGGGGGAGCTGTTTTTT.

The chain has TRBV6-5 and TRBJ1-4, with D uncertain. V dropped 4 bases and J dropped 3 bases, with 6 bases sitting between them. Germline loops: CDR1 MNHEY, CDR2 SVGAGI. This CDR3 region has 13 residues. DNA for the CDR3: TGTGCCAGCAGTTTTGGCTCTAATGAAAAACTGTTTTTT. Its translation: CASSFGSNEKLFF.

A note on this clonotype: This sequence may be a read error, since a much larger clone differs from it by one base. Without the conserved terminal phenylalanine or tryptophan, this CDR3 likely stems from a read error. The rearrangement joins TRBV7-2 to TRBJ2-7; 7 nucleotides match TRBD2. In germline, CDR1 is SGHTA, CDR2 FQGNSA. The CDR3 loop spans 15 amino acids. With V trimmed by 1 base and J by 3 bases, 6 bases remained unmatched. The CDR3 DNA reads TGTGCCAGCAGCTTAGATCTAGCGGAGCTCTACGAGCAGTACTCC. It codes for CASSLDLAELYEQYS.

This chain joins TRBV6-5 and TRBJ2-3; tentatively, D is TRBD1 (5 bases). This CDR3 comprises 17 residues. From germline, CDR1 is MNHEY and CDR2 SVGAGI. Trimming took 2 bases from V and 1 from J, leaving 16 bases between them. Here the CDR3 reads CASSYIYFKGGTDTQYF. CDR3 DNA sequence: TGTGCCAGCAGTTACATCTATTTTAAAGGGGGCACAGATACGCAGTATTTT.

CDR3 sequence: CASSPFRTSGGNLSGANVLTF. For the CDR3, the DNA is TGCGCCAGCAGCCCATTCCGGACTAGCGGGGGGAATCTGTCTGGGGCCAACGTCCTGACTTTC. This chain uses TRBV4-1 with TRBJ2-6; TRBD2 matches at 14 bases. CDR3 length equals 21 residues. Germline loops: CDR1 MGHRA, CDR2 YSYEKL. V lost 4 bases to trimming and J lost 1 base; unmatched junction nucleotides: 12.

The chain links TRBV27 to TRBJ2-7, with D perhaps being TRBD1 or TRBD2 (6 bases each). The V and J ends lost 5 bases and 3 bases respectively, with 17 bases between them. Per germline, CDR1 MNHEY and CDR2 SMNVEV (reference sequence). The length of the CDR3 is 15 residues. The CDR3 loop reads CASSPEGGLVYEQYV. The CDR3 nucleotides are TGTGCCAGCAGTCCCGAAGGGGGACTGGTCTACGAGCAGTACGTC.